This T cell receptor (beta chain) was observed in a study of human T cells and chemical hapten exposure. Study context: Small discrepancies in pooled library volume mainly accounted for the varying TCR yields per sample. Study results and caveats: Sensitizing to DPC left TCRs with a frequency above 1 in 1000 unaltered.

Unique molecular identifiers were attached to individual cDNA molecules during library preparation. TCRdb processed the RACE reads anew with MiXCR; each CDR3 protein has one entry. The sample consists of about 77,000 distinct CDR3 sequences, 8.5% to 10% of them appearing once. Germline values: CDR1 LGHNA, CDR2 YNFKEQ. Trimming removed 4 bases at V and 1 base at J, with 17 bases between. The CDR3 totals 17 residues. Documented time point: healthy volunteer bleed at 6 weeks. Total RNA came from unfractionated whole blood. To note about this clonotype: Its antigen remains unidentified.

The receptor's source is a female donor in good health. Some clones in this sample may be carry-over from other donors' samples. The chain is built from TRBV4-2 and TRBJ1-3; D ambiguous. The sample consisted of whole blood. The CDR3 DNA reads as TGTGCCAGCAGCCCCGTCGATGGGGATAGATCTGGAAACACCATATATTTT. It specifies CASSPVDGDRSGNTIYF.